One TCR beta chain is described in this entry. The antigen it binds to is not known. Nothing much larger sits one base from this clone, and base qualities are not available. The sample originates from a study of blood T cells in healthy people across ages (dated by TCRdb to about 2015). At the level of the whole study: In model experiments, template switching captured about one uniquely barcoded TCR beta cDNA molecule for every two T cells. Using deep sequencing normalized with unique cDNA molecular identifiers, the study measured how TCR beta repertoire diversity changes with age. The donors were split into four age groups: young (average around 15 years), middle-aged (about 40), aged (roughly 60) and long-lived (roughly 88). Two additional independent replicas of 1 million unique cDNA reads from the same blood draw were analyzed for two donors (one aged 18 to 30 and one aged 80 or older). To avoid experimental bias, donors of different ages were spread randomly across the sequencing lanes. General study outcomes and caveats: Estimates of total diversity based on one million sequenced T cells were regarded as lower bounds and as underestimates. Observed TCR beta diversity per million T cells fell roughly linearly with age, and a significant reduction was already apparent by age roughly 40. The long-lived group showed more naive CD4+ T cells, fewer expanded clones and increased TCR diversity than the aged group, suggesting age selection. Observed TCR beta diversity correlated strongly with the percentage of naive T cells measured by flow cytometry. Since profiling was done on bulk unsorted PBMCs, naive and antigen-experienced compartments could not be conclusively compared. The CMV infection status of donors was not known, potentially confounding age-related changes in expanded clonotypes.

Systemically healthy Caucasian individuals from Russia, some 38 in total and aged roughly 6 to 95 years, were included as donors. Roughly 10 milliliters of peripheral blood were drawn from each donor into EDTA-treated Vacutainer tubes. Ficoll-Paque density-gradient centrifugation was used to isolate PBMCs, with at least 6 million per sample. Trizol reagent was used to extract total RNA from the PBMCs, yielding at least 5.5 micrograms per sample. For every donor, flow cytometry on a PBMC aliquot measured the percentage of naive CD45RAhigh/CD27high T cells. The library came from 5' RACE. Sequencing was performed on an Illumina HiSeq 2500. A second PCR of roughly 7 to 12 cycles was run with a J-beta primer mix and a sample-barcoded 5' primer. A unique molecular identifier was introduced onto each TCR beta cDNA molecule by a template-switch 5' adaptor carrying 12 random nucleotides. Each sample yielded at least 3 million CDR3-containing paired-end reads. The Mint cDNA synthesis kit, primed by a TRBC-specific oligonucleotide, was used to synthesize first-strand cDNA from all RNA. Following uracil-DNA glycosylase treatment, all cDNA underwent a first 18-cycle PCR with the universal primers M1SS and BC2_uni_R. The authors' analysis ran thus. Normalization of each sample was performed by random selection of 1 million high-quality reads, each carrying a distinct molecular identifier. Instead of being binned into consensus sequences, reads that shared molecular identifiers were thrown out. MiTCR, set to a Q25 quality threshold and the strictest error-elimination algorithm, was used for CDR3 identification, clonotype clustering and error correction. A nonparametric unseen species model using Euler transformation provided a lower-bound estimate of total TCR beta diversity. Clones were called with MiXCR by TCRdb after fastp trimmed the public reads at Q25, and only in-frame beta chains were retained. Duplicate CDR3 protein sequences are folded into a single record with the most common DNA and genes. The V and J calls were not made by the authors but by TCRdb's processing. For this sample there are roughly 1,800,000 distinct CDR3 sequences; around 48% appear just once. More than 2% of the sample lies in the top ten.

Sequencing used blood. The TCR originated in a woman aged 40 to 49 in good health.

The CDR3 protein: CASSLGPISYNEQYF. The sequenced DNA: TGTGCCAGCAGTTTAGGTCCGATCTCCTACAATGAGCAGTACTTC. The receptor chain draws on TRBV12-3 or TRBV12-4 and TRBJ2-7, with the D gene not clear enough to name. There are 15 amino acids in the CDR3, from cysteine to phenylalanine inclusive. CDR3 DNA only is kept here, 45 bases in frame from base 1. V was cut back by 1 base and J by 7 bases, leaving a gap of 17 bases between them.